A selection of T cell receptor beta chains follows, all from one sample in a study of blood T cells in healthy people across ages. TCRdb reprocessed the 5' RACE reads via MiXCR and lists one record per CDR3 protein. The table includes around 2 million distinct CDR3 sequences, around 40% detected once. What was sequenced was blood. These receptors came from a human donor in good health. Each CDR3 is given with its conserved first and last residue. The D gene is left open where the match is weak.

V gene: TRBV7-2; J gene: TRBJ2-3; D gene: .; CDR3 protein: CASRPDPRQTDTQYF
V gene: TRBV24-1; J gene: TRBJ2-5; D gene: .; CDR3 protein: CATSGPGMETQYF
V gene: TRBV29-1; J gene: TRBJ2-7; D gene: .; CDR3 protein: CSVPGTYEQYF
V gene: TRBV24-1; J gene: TRBJ2-6; D gene: .; CDR3 protein: CATSDQHSSGANVLTF
V gene: TRBV14; J gene: TRBJ2-7; D gene: .; CDR3 protein: CASSQDSPGFDEQYF
V gene: TRBV25-1; J gene: TRBJ2-1; D gene: .; CDR3 protein: CASSESQGPYNEQFF
V gene: TRBV12-5; J gene: TRBJ1-5; D gene: .; CDR3 protein: CASASSNQPQHF
V gene: TRBV6-2/TRBV6-3; J gene: TRBJ2-6; D gene: .; CDR3 protein: CASSYGSGANVLTF
V gene: TRBV6-2/TRBV6-3; J gene: TRBJ2-2; D gene: .; CDR3 protein: CASDLAGTGELFF
V gene: TRBV29-1; J gene: TRBJ1-1; D gene: TRBD1; CDR3 protein: CSVLTGMNTEAFF
V gene: TRBV20-1; J gene: TRBJ2-3; D gene: TRBD2; CDR3 protein: CSARGDSRGGAIDTQYF
V gene: TRBV4-3; J gene: TRBJ1-4; D gene: TRBD1; CDR3 protein: CASSQVSGGAEKLFF
V gene: TRBV10-3; J gene: TRBJ2-5; D gene: TRBD1; CDR3 protein: CAISDGQGGVETQYF
V gene: TRBV5-1; J gene: TRBJ1-1; D gene: .; CDR3 protein: CASSLASDLEAFF
V gene: TRBV15; J gene: TRBJ1-5; D gene: .; CDR3 protein: CATSRGDYSNQPQHF
V gene: TRBV6-5; J gene: TRBJ1-1; D gene: .; CDR3 protein: CAGSYSIEGLNTEAFF
V gene: TRBV29-1; J gene: TRBJ1-4; D gene: TRBD1; CDR3 protein: CSVNDRANEKLFF
V gene: TRBV5-1; J gene: TRBJ2-2; D gene: TRBD1; CDR3 protein: CASSLGQGSGELFF
V gene: TRBV7-2; J gene: TRBJ2-3; D gene: .; CDR3 protein: CASSSQGAGGLPSTDTQYF
V gene: TRBV20-1; J gene: TRBJ2-7; D gene: .; CDR3 protein: CSARGGTPLPEQYF
V gene: TRBV9; J gene: TRBJ1-4; D gene: .; CDR3 protein: CASSVEGRMGEKLFF
V gene: TRBV15; J gene: TRBJ2-6; D gene: TRBD1; CDR3 protein: CATSKTGDTISGANVPTF
V gene: TRBV6-5; J gene: TRBJ1-5; D gene: .; CDR3 protein: CATRAGRASQPQHF
V gene: TRBV7-3; J gene: TRBJ2-3; D gene: .; CDR3 protein: CANSSGQRPTDTQYF
V gene: TRBV20-1; J gene: TRBJ2-1; D gene: TRBD1; CDR3 protein: CSARGQGALVNEQFF
V gene: TRBV12-3/TRBV12-4; J gene: TRBJ1-2; D gene: TRBD1; CDR3 protein: CASRRGRGANYGYTF
V gene: TRBV7-2; J gene: TRBJ2-7; D gene: .; CDR3 protein: CASSSLHEQYF
V gene: TRBV28; J gene: TRBJ1-5; D gene: .; CDR3 protein: CASSLLSGSTNQPQHF
V gene: TRBV6-5; J gene: TRBJ1-1; D gene: TRBD1; CDR3 protein: CASSYGTGQEAFF
V gene: TRBV20-1; J gene: TRBJ1-2; D gene: .; CDR3 protein: CSAPFLYGYTF
V gene: TRBV7-6; J gene: TRBJ2-7; D gene: .; CDR3 protein: CASSLGRGDYEQYF
V gene: TRBV4-3; J gene: TRBJ1-2; D gene: .; CDR3 protein: CASSQERGAYGYTF
V gene: TRBV5-5; J gene: TRBJ2-1; D gene: .; CDR3 protein: CASSIKEVYEQFF
V gene: TRBV10-3; J gene: TRBJ2-1; D gene: TRBD1; CDR3 protein: CAISDHNPGTGANEQFF
V gene: TRBV7-9; J gene: TRBJ2-1; D gene: TRBD1; CDR3 protein: CASRKDRGDQFF
V gene: TRBV3-1; J gene: TRBJ2-2; D gene: TRBD2; CDR3 protein: CASSQVPGGAGELFF
V gene: TRBV5-1; J gene: .; D gene: .; CDR3 protein: CASSPAQQGSEQYF
V gene: TRBV7-2; J gene: TRBJ2-7; D gene: .; CDR3 protein: CASTENGGPTSYEQYF